A selection of T cell receptor beta chains follows, all from one sample in a study of memory CD4+ T cells and cytomegalovirus serostatus. Sequencing was performed with immunoSEQ multiplex PCR; in TCRdb, only in-frame clones are kept and a portion is missing. The data contain more than 45,000 clones, 82% of them singletons. Sequenced input: memory CD4+ T cells from blood. The receptors were gathered from an adult in good health and CMV-seronegative. Both conserved end residues are part of each CDR3. Fields, in order: V gene, J gene, CDR3 protein.

v_gene: TRBV19
j_gene: TRBJ1-2
CDR3aa: CASRFEDRDYGYTF

v_gene: TRBV11-2
j_gene: TRBJ1-3
CDR3aa: CASALQDTIYF

v_gene: TRBV5-4
j_gene: TRBJ1-3
CDR3aa: CASSLAQSGNTIYF

v_gene: TRBV19
j_gene: TRBJ1-2
CDR3aa: CASQNWANYGYTF

v_gene: TRBV6-1
j_gene: TRBJ1-4
CDR3aa: CASGRTGQNEKLFF

v_gene: TRBV4-2
j_gene: TRBJ1-6
CDR3aa: CASSPSDRGLLSPLHF

v_gene: TRBV6-6
j_gene: TRBJ1-4
CDR3aa: CASSYDGNEKLFF

v_gene: TRBV6-5
j_gene: TRBJ2-6
CDR3aa: CASSYSTAGANVLTF

v_gene: TRBV28
j_gene: TRBJ2-3
CDR3aa: CASTQGSTDTQYF

v_gene: TRBV27
j_gene: TRBJ1-5
CDR3aa: CASGFDSYSNQPQHF

v_gene: TRBV5-4
j_gene: TRBJ2-2
CDR3aa: CASSPAGGRAGELFF

v_gene: TRBV10-3
j_gene: TRBJ2-1
CDR3aa: CAITSGGGASEQFF

v_gene: TRBV11-1
j_gene: TRBJ2-1
CDR3aa: CASSFTGTGQYNEQFF

v_gene: TRBV27
j_gene: TRBJ1-5
CDR3aa: CASRNRNNQPQHF

v_gene: TRBV27
j_gene: TRBJ1-4
CDR3aa: CASRLLRQGGHEKLFF

v_gene: TRBV5-4
j_gene: TRBJ2-7
CDR3aa: CASSLSGFNEQYF

v_gene: TRBV19
j_gene: TRBJ2-4
CDR3aa: CASSDERGGTDIQYF

v_gene: TRBV18
j_gene: TRBJ2-7
CDR3aa: CASSERGGTYEQYF

v_gene: TRBV20-1
j_gene: TRBJ2-3
CDR3aa: CSAQLADTQYF

v_gene: TRBV7-6
j_gene: TRBJ2-5
CDR3aa: CASSSPSGGAETQYF

v_gene: TRBV6-6
j_gene: TRBJ1-1
CDR3aa: CASSYGAGLGTEAFF

v_gene: TRBV28
j_gene: TRBJ1-6
CDR3aa: CASSLIPGGSDNSPLHF

v_gene: TRBV9
j_gene: TRBJ1-2
CDR3aa: CASSEGDSYGYTF

v_gene: TRBV7-2
j_gene: TRBJ2-3
CDR3aa: CASSRAAGTDTQYF

v_gene: TRBV7-9
j_gene: TRBJ1-3
CDR3aa: CASSLVDTIYF

v_gene: TRBV28
j_gene: TRBJ2-1
CDR3aa: CASSLRGTGNEQFF

v_gene: TRBV7-2
j_gene: TRBJ2-2
CDR3aa: CASSLVRQDTGELFF

v_gene: TRBV18
j_gene: TRBJ2-7
CDR3aa: CASSLTSYEQYF

v_gene: TRBV15
j_gene: TRBJ2-5
CDR3aa: CATSRGLGETQYF